Here is one T cell receptor beta chain with its context. The target antigen is unknown. The data originate from a study of T cell responses to AZD1222 COVID-19 vaccine. Study-wide results and limits: At baseline, just a handful of AZD1222 recipients tested seropositive.

With 6 bases removed from V and 1 base from J, the gap between germline ends came to 9 bases. This CDR3 has 13 amino acids. Germline CDR1 and CDR2: LGHDT and YNNKEL (reference sequence). Repertoires were generated with immunoSEQ multiplex PCR, while TCRdb's copy carries only in-frame clones and drops some. The sample has about 120,000 clones, around 90% seen once. Sequencing was performed on peripheral blood, taken on day 0 of AZD1222 vaccination. The receptor's source is an adult in good health. This rearrangement joins TRBV3-1 (or the pseudogene TRBV3-2) to TRBJ1-1, with a possible D match to TRBD1 (5 bases). The CDR3 nucleotides are TGTGCCAGCAGTCACGGGGGGAACACTGAAGCTTTCTTT. Its translation is CASSHGGNTEAFF.